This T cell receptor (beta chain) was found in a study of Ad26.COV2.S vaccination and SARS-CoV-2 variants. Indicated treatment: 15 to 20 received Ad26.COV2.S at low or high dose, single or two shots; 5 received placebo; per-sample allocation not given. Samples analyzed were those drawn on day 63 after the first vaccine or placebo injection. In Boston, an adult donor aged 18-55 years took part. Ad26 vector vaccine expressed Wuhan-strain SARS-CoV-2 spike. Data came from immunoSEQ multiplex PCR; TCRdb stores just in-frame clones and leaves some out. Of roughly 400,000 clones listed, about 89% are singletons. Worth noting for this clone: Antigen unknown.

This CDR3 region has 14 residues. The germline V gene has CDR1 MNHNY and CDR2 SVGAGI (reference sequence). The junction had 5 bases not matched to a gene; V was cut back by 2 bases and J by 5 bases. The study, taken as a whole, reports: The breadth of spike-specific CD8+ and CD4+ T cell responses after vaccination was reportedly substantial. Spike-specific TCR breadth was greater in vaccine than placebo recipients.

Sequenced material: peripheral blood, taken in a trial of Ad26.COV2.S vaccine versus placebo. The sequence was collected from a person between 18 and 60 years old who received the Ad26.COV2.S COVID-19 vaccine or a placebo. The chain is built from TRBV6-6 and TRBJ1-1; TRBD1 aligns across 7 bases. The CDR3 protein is CASSYRSTGTEAFF. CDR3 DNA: TGTGCCAGCAGTTACAGGTCGACAGGGACTGAAGCTTTCTTT.